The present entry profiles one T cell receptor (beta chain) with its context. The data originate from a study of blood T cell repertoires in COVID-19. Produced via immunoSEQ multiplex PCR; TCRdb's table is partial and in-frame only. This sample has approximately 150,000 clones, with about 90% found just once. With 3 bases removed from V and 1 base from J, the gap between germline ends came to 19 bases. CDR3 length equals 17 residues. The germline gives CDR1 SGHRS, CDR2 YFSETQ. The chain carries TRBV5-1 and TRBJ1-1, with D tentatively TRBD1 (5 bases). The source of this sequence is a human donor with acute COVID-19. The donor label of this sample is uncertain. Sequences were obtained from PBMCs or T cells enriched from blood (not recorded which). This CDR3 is CASSSGLPGKSNTEAFF. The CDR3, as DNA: TGCGCCAGCAGCTCGGGACTCCCGGGTAAGTCGAACACTGAAGCTTTCTTT.